The 13 T cell receptor beta chains below were found in one sample sequenced in a study of cytomegalovirus exposure and HLA in healthy donors. The primer mix had 60 Vbeta and 13 Jbeta primers. The data were produced by immunoSEQ multiplex PCR, yet TCRdb's version contains in-frame clones alone and is incomplete. The sample contains about 180,000 clones, around 76% of which appear only once. The sequencing input was PBMCs. The receptors here all came from a middle-aged man in good health and CMV-seronegative.

The gene calls are TRBV11-2 and TRBJ2-3, with TRBD1 as a possible D gene (6 bases). The CDR3 is 12 residues long. Germline lookup yields CDR1 SGHAT and CDR2 FQNNGV. V was clipped by 6 bases and J by 11 bases, with 15 bases between them. This CDR3 is CASRTGQSGQYF. In DNA, the CDR3 is TGTGCCAGCAGAACTGGACAGAGTGGGCAGTATTTT.

The chain couples TRBV27 to TRBJ2-1; tentatively, D is TRBD1 (6 bases). The CDR3 consists of 14 residues. The germline V gene has CDR1 MNHEY and CDR2 SMNVEV (reference sequence). V lost 10 bases, J lost 7 bases, and 20 bases lay in between. In nucleotides, the CDR3 is TGTGCCACCCTATATCCGGGGACAACAAATGAGCAGTTCTTC. Amino acids: CATLYPGTTNEQFF.

This chain connects TRBV5-1 to TRBJ1-6; perhaps TRBD1 as D (6 bases). The V end lost 2 bases, the J end lost 7 bases, and 10 bases lay between the germline ends. The germline V gene has CDR1 SGHRS and CDR2 YFSETQ. CDR3 size: 14 residues. The CDR3 nucleotides read TGCGCCAGCAGCTTCACAGGGAAGAATTCACCCCTCCACTTT. Encoded protein: CASSFTGKNSPLHF.

The chain employs TRBV30 and TRBJ1-5; D remains ambiguous. The CDR3 sequence is 15 residues long. Trimming pared 6 bases from V and 4 bases from J, leaving 19 bases between. The V gene's germline CDR1 is GTSNPN and CDR2 SVGIG (reference sequence). The DNA of the CDR3 is TGTGCCTGCCCCCACCCCGGAGCAGCTAATCAGCCCCAGCATTTT. Amino acids: CACPHPGAANQPQHF.

V and J are TRBV2 and TRBJ1-2; TRBD1 agrees at 7 bases. Germline V gene lookup returns CDR1 SNHLY and CDR2 FYNNEI. This CDR3 contains 15 residues. Trimming took 6 bases from V and 0 from J; bases not matched to a gene: 7. The CDR3 nucleotides are TGTGCCAGCAGCCCGGACAGGCGAGCTAACTATGGCTACACCTTC. Its translation is CASSPDRRANYGYTF.

V and J are TRBV6-1 and TRBJ2-7; weak D call: TRBD2 (5 bases). With 3 bases removed from V and 4 bases from J, the gap between germline ends came to 16 bases. Germline V gives CDR1 MNHNS, CDR2 SASEGT. The CDR3 is made up of 15 amino acids. The CDR3 sequence is CASSEFFLPGYEQYF. CDR3 nucleotide sequence: TGTGCCAGCAGTGAGTTCTTCCTCCCGGGGTACGAGCAGTACTTC.

The CDR3 loop is CASSPSPTTFSYEQYF. The CDR3 bases are TGTGCCAGCTCACCAAGCCCAACTACCTTCTCCTACGAGCAGTACTTC. The chain links TRBV18 to TRBJ2-7; no firm D call. Germline V CDR1 and CDR2: KGHSH, LQKENI. The V end lost 2 bases, the J end lost 0 bases, and 14 bases lay between the germline ends. The CDR3 loop spans 16 amino acids.

The chain uses TRBV7-9 and TRBJ2-7; tentative D call: TRBD2 (5 bases). V lost 4 bases and J 4 bases, leaving 8 bases between the germline ends. CDR1 SEHNR and CDR2 FQNEAQ come from the germline V gene (reference sequence). This CDR3 has 12 residues. CDR3 sequence reads: CASSSRRYEQYF. Written as DNA, the CDR3 is TGTGCCAGCAGCTCCCGGAGGTACGAGCAGTACTTC.

This chain links TRBV19 with TRBJ2-7; 10 bases line up with TRBD1. With V trimmed by 5 bases and J by 6 bases, 10 bases remained unmatched. In germline, CDR1 is LNHDA, CDR2 SQIVND (reference sequence). This CDR3 has 15 residues. CDR3 nucleotide sequence: TGTGCCAGTAGTTCACCGGGACAGGGGATGGGCGAGCAGTACTTC. Amino acid sequence: CASSSPGQGMGEQYF.

This clone was counted once. This chain uses TRBV30 with TRBJ2-3; a weak D match, TRBD1 (6 bases). Germline V gene data show CDR1 as GTSNPN and CDR2 as SVGIG (reference sequence). The CDR3 runs 15 residues. V was pared by 4 bases and J by 2 bases, with 16 bases between. DNA of the CDR3: TGTGCCTGGATTCGCGGTCAGGGGAACACAGATACGCAGTATTTT. This encodes CAWIRGQGNTDTQYF.

The chain is built from TRBV30 and TRBJ1-4, with D perhaps TRBD1 (6 bases). In germline, CDR1 is GTSNPN, CDR2 SVGIG (reference sequence). Trimming removed 5 bases at V and 2 bases at J, with 18 bases between. The CDR3 has 16 residues. CDR3 region: CAWSTLRGGTNEKLFF. CDR3 nucleotides: TGTGCCTGGTCAACCCTTAGGGGGGGGACTAATGAAAAACTGTTTTTT.

The chain employs TRBV28 and TRBJ2-3; unclear D gene. This CDR3 region has 12 residues. Germline CDR1 is MDHEN and CDR2 is SYDVKM. V was pared by 2 bases and J by 7 bases, with 7 bases between. In DNA form, the CDR3 reads TGTGCCAGCAGTTTACCACTTAATACGCAGTATTTT. This encodes CASSLPLNTQYF.

This clone was detected a few times. The rearrangement uses TRBV5-4 and TRBJ1-2, with a weak D call TRBD1 (5 bases). This CDR3 is 12 amino acids long. Germline CDR1 and CDR2: SGHNT and YYREEE (reference sequence). The V end was cut by 3 bases, the J end by 7 bases, with 10 bases between. CDR3 nucleotides: TGTGCCAGCAGCTCGACGGGGGTTGGCTACACCTTC. Translated, it gives CASSSTGVGYTF. Supplemented by reference TRBV5-4 and TRBJ1-2, the full variable domain reads ETGVTQSPTHLIKTRGQQVTLRCSSQSGHNTVSWYQQALGQGPQFIFQYYREEENGRGNFPPRFSGLQFPNYSSELNVNALELDDSALYLCASSSTGVGYTFGSGTRLTVV.